The clone carrying this T cell receptor beta chain was detected only a few times. TCRdb redid the calling of the RT-PCR reads with MiXCR, one entry per CDR3 protein. The data show 530,000 or so distinct CDR3 sequences, around 13% seen once. This sample was included in a study of response to subunit inactivated influenza vaccine. CDR1 and CDR2 from the germline V gene are SGHRS and YFSETQ. The length of the CDR3 is 14 residues. The V end was cut by 5 bases, the J end by 4 bases, with 15 bases between. The sample was PBMCs from blood, taken 11 to 12 days after vaccination. This sequence joins TRBV5-1 and TRBJ1-1; D perhaps matches TRBD1 (5 bases). This TCR derives from a man aged 50-59 years who received an inactivated influenza vaccine. In DNA, the CDR3 is TGCGCCAGCAGTCCAGTCACAGGTCCCACTGAAGCTTTCTTT. Protein: CASSPVTGPTEAFF.